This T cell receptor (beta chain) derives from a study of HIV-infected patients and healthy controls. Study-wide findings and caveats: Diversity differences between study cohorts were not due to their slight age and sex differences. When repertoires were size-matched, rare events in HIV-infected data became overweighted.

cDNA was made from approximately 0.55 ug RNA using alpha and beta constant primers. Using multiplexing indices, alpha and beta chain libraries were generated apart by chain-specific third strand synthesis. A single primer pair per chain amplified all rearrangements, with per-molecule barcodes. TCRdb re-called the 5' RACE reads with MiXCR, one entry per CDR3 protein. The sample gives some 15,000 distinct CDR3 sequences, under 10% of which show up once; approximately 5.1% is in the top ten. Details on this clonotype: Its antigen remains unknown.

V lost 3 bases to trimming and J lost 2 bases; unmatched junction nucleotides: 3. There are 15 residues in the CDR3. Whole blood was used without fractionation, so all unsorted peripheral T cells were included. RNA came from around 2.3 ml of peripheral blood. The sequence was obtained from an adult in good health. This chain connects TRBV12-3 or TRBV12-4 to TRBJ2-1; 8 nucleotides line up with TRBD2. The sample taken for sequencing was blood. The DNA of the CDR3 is TGTGCCAGCAGTTTCGGGCGGGAGGCCTACAATGAGCAGTTCTTC. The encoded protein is CASSFGREAYNEQFF.